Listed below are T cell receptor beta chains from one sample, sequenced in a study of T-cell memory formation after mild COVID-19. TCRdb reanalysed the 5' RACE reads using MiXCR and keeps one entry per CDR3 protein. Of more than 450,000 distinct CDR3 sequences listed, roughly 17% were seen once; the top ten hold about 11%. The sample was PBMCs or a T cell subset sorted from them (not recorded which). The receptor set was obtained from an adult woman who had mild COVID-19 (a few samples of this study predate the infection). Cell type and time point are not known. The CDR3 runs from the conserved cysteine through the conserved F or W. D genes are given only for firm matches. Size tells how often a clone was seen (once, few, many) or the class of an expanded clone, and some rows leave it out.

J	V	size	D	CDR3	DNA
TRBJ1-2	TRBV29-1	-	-	CSVEDRGSWGGYTF	TGCAGCGTTGAAGATCGCGGGAGCTGGGGTGGCTACACCTTC
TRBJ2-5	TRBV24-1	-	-	CATSDLEGQETQYF	TGTGCCACCAGTGATTTAGAGGGGCAAGAGACCCAGTACTTC
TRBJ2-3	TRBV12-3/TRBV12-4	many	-	CASSPAGEDPQDTQYF	TGTGCCAGCAGTCCCGCAGGAGAAGACCCCCAGGATACGCAGTATTTT
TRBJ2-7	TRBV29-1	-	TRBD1	CSVAGQGVEQYF	TGCAGCGTGGCGGGACAGGGAGTCGAGCAGTACTTC
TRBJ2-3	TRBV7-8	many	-	CASSLVVRATKKNTQYF	TGTGCCAGCAGCTTAGTTGTGAGGGCCACGAAAAAGAATACGCAGTATTTT
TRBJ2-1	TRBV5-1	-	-	CASSLTAGNEQFF	TGCGCCAGCAGCTTGACAGCCGGCAATGAGCAGTTCTTC
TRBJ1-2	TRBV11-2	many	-	CASSHALYTGREDNYGYTF	TGTGCCAGCAGCCATGCCTTATATACGGGTAGGGAAGATAACTATGGCTACACCTTC
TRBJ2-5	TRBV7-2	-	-	CASSLRSETQYF	TGTGCCAGCAGCTTACGGTCAGAGACCCAGTACTTC
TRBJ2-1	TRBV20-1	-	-	CSASRSGTYNEQFF	TGCAGTGCCTCTCGATCCGGGACCTACAATGAGCAGTTCTTC
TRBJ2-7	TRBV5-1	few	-	CASSSSGQISSYEQYF	TGCGCCAGCAGCTCCTCGGGACAAATAAGCTCCTACGAGCAGTACTTC
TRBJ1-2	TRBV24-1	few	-	CATSDSTAGYTF	TGTGCCACCAGTGATTCGACAGCTGGCTACACCTTC
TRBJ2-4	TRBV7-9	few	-	CASSLLAPGLYDIQYF	TGTGCCAGCAGCTTGCTCGCCCCGGGACTTTACGACATTCAGTACTTC
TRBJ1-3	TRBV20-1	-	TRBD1	CSAEPGQGEYLGNTIYF	TGCAGTGCAGAACCGGGACAGGGGGAGTACCTTGGAAACACCATATATTTT
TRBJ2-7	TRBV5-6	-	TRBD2	CASSFPSGYYEQYF	TGTGCCAGCAGCTTTCCTAGCGGGTACTACGAGCAGTACTTC
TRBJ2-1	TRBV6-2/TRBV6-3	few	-	CASSYRLAISYNEQFF	TGTGCCAGCAGTTACCGCCTCGCTATCTCCTACAATGAGCAGTTCTTC
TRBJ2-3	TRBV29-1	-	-	CSGVISTDTQYF	TGCAGCGGAGTCATTAGCACAGATACGCAGTATTTT
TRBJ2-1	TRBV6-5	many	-	CASSYSNYNEQFF	TGTGCCAGCAGTTACTCGAATTACAATGAGCAGTTCTTC
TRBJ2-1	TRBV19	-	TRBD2	CASSRASAGGAYNEQFF	TGTGCCAGTAGTAGGGCGAGTGCGGGAGGCGCCTACAATGAGCAGTTCTTC
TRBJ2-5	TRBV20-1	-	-	CSAPGLATYQETQYF	TGCAGTGCTCCAGGGCTGGCGACGTACCAAGAGACCCAGTACTTC
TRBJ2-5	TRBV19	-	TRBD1	CASSTWTGEETQYF	TGTGCCAGTAGTACCTGGACAGGGGAAGAGACCCAGTACTTC
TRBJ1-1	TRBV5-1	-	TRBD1	CASSLRGRDEAFF	TGCGCCAGCAGCTTGAGGGGGCGCGATGAAGCTTTCTTT
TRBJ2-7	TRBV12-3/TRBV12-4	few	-	CASSYDRTSTYEQYF	TGTGCCAGCAGTTATGACAGGACCTCAACCTACGAGCAGTACTTC
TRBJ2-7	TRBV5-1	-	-	CASSGGTAKTYEQYF	TGCGCCAGCAGCGGCGGGACAGCAAAAACCTACGAGCAGTACTTC
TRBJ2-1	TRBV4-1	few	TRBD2	CTSSQAGTTNNEQFF	TGCACCAGCAGCCAAGCCGGGACTACTAACAATGAGCAGTTCTTC